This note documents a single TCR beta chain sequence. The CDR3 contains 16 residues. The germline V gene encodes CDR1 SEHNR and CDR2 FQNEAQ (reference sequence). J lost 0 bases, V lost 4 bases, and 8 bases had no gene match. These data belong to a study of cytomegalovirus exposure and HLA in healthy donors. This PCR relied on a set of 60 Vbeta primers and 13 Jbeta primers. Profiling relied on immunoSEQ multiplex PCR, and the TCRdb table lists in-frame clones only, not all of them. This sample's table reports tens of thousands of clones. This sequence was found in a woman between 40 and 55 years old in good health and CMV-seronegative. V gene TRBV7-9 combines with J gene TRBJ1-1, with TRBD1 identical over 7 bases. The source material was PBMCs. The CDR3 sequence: CASSSWDSPLNTEAFF. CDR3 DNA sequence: TGTGCCAGCAGCTCTTGGGACAGCCCGCTGAACACTGAAGCTTTCTTT.